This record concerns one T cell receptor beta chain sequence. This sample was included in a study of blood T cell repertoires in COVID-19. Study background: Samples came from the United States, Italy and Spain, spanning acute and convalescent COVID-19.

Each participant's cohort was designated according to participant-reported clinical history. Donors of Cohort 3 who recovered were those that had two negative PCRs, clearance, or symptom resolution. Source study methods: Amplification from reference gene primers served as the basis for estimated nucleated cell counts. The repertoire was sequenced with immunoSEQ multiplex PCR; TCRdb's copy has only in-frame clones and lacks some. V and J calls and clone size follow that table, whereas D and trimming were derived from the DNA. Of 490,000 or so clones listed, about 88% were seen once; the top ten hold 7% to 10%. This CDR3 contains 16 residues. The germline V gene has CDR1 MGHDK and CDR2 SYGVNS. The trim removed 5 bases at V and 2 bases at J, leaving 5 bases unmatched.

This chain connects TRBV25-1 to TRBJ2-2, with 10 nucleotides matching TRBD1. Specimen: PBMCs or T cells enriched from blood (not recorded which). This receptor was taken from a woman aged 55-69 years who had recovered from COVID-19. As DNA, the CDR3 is TGTGCCAGCAGTCCTCGGACAGGGGGAAACACCGGGGAGCTGTTTTTT. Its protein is CASSPRTGGNTGELFF.